Given below is one T cell receptor beta chain in context. Germline lookup yields CDR1 MDHEN and CDR2 SYDVKM. Unmatched junction bases numbered 9, after V lost 5 bases and J lost 4 bases. The CDR3 spans 15 residues. Sequencing used immunoSEQ multiplex PCR; TCRdb keeps in-frame clones, though not all of them. Among roughly 140,000 clones listed, around four fifths were seen once. The record originates from a study of blood T cell repertoires in COVID-19. The sequence came from a woman aged 40 to 50 with active or convalescent COVID-19. The chain recombines TRBV28 with TRBJ1-1; TRBD1 matches at 8 bases. The sample was peripheral blood. The CDR3 reads CASSPPGGWGTEAFF. The CDR3 nucleotides read TGTGCCAGCAGTCCCCCAGGGGGCTGGGGCACTGAAGCTTTCTTT. Together with reference TRBV28 and TRBJ1-1, the CDR3 gives the full variable domain: DVKVTQSSRYLVKRTGEKVFLECVQDMDHENMFWYRQDPGLGLRLIYFSYDVKMKEKGDIPEGYSVSREKKERFSLILESASTNQTSMYLCASSPPGGWGTEAFFGQGTRLTVV.